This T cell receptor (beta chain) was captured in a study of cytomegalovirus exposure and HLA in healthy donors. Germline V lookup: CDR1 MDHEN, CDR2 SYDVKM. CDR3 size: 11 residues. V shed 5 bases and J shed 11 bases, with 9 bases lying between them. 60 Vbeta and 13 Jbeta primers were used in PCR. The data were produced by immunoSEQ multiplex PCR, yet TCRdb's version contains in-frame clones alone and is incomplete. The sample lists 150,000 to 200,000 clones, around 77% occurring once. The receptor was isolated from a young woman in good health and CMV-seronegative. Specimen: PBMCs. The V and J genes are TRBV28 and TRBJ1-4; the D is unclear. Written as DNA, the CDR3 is TGTGCCAGCAGTAGCCTCACGAAACTGTTTTTT. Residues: CASSSLTKLFF.